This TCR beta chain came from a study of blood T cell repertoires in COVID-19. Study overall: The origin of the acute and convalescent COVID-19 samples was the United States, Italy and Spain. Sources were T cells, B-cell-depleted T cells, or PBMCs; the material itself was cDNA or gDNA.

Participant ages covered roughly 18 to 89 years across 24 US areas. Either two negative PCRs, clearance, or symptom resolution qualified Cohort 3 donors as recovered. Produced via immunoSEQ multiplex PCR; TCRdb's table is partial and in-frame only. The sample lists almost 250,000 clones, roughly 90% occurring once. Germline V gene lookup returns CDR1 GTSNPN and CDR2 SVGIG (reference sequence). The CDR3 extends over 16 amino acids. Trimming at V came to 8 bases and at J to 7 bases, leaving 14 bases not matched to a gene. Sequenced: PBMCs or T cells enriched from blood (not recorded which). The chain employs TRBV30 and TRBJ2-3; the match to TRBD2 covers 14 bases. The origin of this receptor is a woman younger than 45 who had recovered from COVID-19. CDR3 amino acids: CAGYWTSGRPRYTQYF. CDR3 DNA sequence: TGTGCCGGATATTGGACTAGCGGGAGGCCAAGATATACGCAGTATTTT. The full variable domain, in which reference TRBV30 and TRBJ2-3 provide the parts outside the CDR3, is SQTIHQWPATLVQPVGSPLSLECTVEGTSNPNLYWYRQAAGRGLQLLFYSVGIGQISSEVPQNLSASRPQDRQFILSSKKLLLSDSGFYLCAGYWTSGRPRYTQYFGPGTRLTVL.